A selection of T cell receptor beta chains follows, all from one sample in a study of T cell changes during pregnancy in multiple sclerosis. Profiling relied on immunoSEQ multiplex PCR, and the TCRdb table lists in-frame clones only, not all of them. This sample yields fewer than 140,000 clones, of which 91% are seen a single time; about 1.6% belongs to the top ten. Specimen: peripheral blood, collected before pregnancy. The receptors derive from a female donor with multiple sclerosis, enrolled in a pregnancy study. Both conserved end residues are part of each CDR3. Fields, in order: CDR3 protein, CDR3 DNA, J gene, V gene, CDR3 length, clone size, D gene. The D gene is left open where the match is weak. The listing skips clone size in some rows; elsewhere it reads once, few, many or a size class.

cdr3_aa: CASSIEAGRGTEAFF
cdr3_nt: TGTGCCAGTAGTATAGAGGCAGGGCGCGGCACTGAAGCTTTCTTT
j_call: TRBJ1-1
v_call: TRBV19
cdr3_length: 15
clone_size: .
d_call: .

cdr3_aa: CASSQPRQRSPRETQYF
cdr3_nt: TGCGCCAGCAGTCAACCCAGACAGCGATCCCCCCGGGAGACCCAGTACTTC
j_call: TRBJ2-5
v_call: TRBV23-1
cdr3_length: 17
clone_size: .
d_call: .

cdr3_aa: CASSGTSGSYNEQFF
cdr3_nt: TGTGCCAGCAGTGGGACTAGCGGGTCCTACAATGAGCAGTTCTTC
j_call: TRBJ2-1
v_call: TRBV9
cdr3_length: 15
clone_size: .
d_call: TRBD2

cdr3_aa: CASRQTGQSYEQYF
cdr3_nt: TGTGCCAGCAGACAGACGGGACAATCCTACGAGCAGTACTTC
j_call: TRBJ2-7
v_call: TRBV7-2
cdr3_length: 14
clone_size: .
d_call: .

cdr3_aa: CASSPPEENTGELFF
cdr3_nt: TGTGCCAGCAGCCCCCCGGAGGAGAACACCGGGGAGCTGTTTTTT
j_call: TRBJ2-2
v_call: TRBV11-3
cdr3_length: 15
clone_size: .
d_call: .

cdr3_aa: CASTRGLTGSETQYF
cdr3_nt: TGTGCCAGCACCCGCGGATTAACAGGGTCCGAGACCCAGTACTTC
j_call: TRBJ2-5
v_call: TRBV5-5
cdr3_length: 15
clone_size: once
d_call: .

cdr3_aa: CAIAWDRGPYEQYF
cdr3_nt: TGTGCCATTGCCTGGGACAGGGGGCCCTACGAGCAGTACTTC
j_call: TRBJ2-7
v_call: TRBV2
cdr3_length: 14
clone_size: once
d_call: TRBD1

cdr3_aa: CASRNPLTGAKGYTF
cdr3_nt: TGTGCCAGCAGAAATCCCTTGACAGGAGCTAAAGGCTACACCTTC
j_call: TRBJ1-2
v_call: TRBV7-2
cdr3_length: 15
clone_size: .
d_call: .

cdr3_aa: CANGTGGNTIYF
cdr3_nt: TGTGCCAACGGGACAGGGGGAAACACCATATATTTT
j_call: TRBJ1-3
v_call: TRBV21-1
cdr3_length: 12
clone_size: few
d_call: .

cdr3_aa: CASSFGLAGGRDEQYF
cdr3_nt: TGTGCCAGCAGTTTCGGACTAGCGGGGGGGCGGGACGAGCAGTACTTC
j_call: TRBJ2-7
v_call: TRBV6-5
cdr3_length: 16
clone_size: .
d_call: TRBD2